These 25 T cell receptor beta chains were all obtained from the same sample, sequenced in a study of patients and donors after allogeneic stem cell transplantation. TCRdb analysed the RT-PCR reads with MiXCR anew, one entry per CDR3 protein. In the table there are tens of thousands of distinct CDR3 sequences, approximately 6.2% of which are singletons. Sequenced material: blood, either unsorted or a sorted T cell fraction (not recorded which). Every receptor here comes from a human donor who was either an allogeneic HSCT recipient or a stem cell or donor lymphocyte infusion donor (not recorded which). It is not recorded whose cells these are; they may come from a transplant donor.

This clonotype showed up many times. The junction shows a germline mismatch at one end, possibly a read error. The chain joins TRBV10-3 to TRBJ1-2; a weak D match, TRBD1 (5 bases). This CDR3 has 12 amino acids. CDR1 ENHRY and CDR2 SYGVKD come from the germline V gene. Here the CDR3 DNA reads TGTGCCATCAGCCCCCAAGCCGGGGCCAGTTGCTTC. Its protein is CAISPQAGASCF.

This clonotype was counted ten times or more. The chain has TRBV9 and TRBJ2-2; D is possibly TRBD2 (6 bases). V lost 4 bases to trimming and J lost 6 bases, with 13 bases between them. CDR1 is SGDLS, CDR2 YYNGEE, per germline. The CDR3 runs 14 residues. The CDR3 sequence is CASSKGLTAGELFF. The CDR3 DNA follows: TGTGCCAGCAGCAAAGGACTAACGGCCGGGGAGCTGTTTTTT.

This clonotype was detected a few times. The chain links TRBV7-3 to TRBJ2-1; D may be TRBD2 (6 bases). V was cut by 1 base and J by 4 bases, with 14 bases left in between. Per the germline V gene, CDR1 is SGHTA and CDR2 is FQGTGA. The CDR3 extends over 16 amino acids. CDR3 residues: CASSLSPGTFYNEQFF. CDR3 in DNA: TGTGCCAGCAGCTTAAGCCCCGGGACTTTTTACAATGAGCAGTTCTTC.

Only a few counts were recorded for this clonotype. The V call is TRBV28, the J call TRBJ2-7, with 7 nucleotides matching TRBD1. Per germline, CDR1 MDHEN and CDR2 SYDVKM. The CDR3 sequence is 16 residues long. V dropped 2 bases and J dropped 0; count of bases not matched to a gene: 7. CDR3 DNA sequence: TGTGCCAGCAGTTTACCTTCCAGGGGGAGCTCCTACGAGCAGTACTTC. It is translated as CASSLPSRGSSYEQYF. The full variable domain, its missing parts supplied by reference TRBV28 and TRBJ2-7, is DVKVTQSSRYLVKRTGEKVFLECVQDMDHENMFWYRQDPGLGLRLIYFSYDVKMKEKGDIPEGYSVSREKKERFSLILESASTNQTSMYLCASSLPSRGSSYEQYFGPGTRLTVT.

Notes on this clonotype: Its ends do not fully match the called genes, so a read error is possible. The V call is TRBV12-3 or TRBV12-4, the J call TRBJ1-4, with D hard to call. CDR3 length: 14 residues. This CDR3 is CASSLGATIEKLFF. The DNA for the CDR3 is TGTGCCAGCAGCCTCGGCGCAACTATTGAAAAACTGTTTTTT.

This clonotype came up many times. The CDR3 loop reads CAISRLADSYEQYF. The CDR3, as DNA: TGTGCCATCAGCCGACTAGCGGACTCCTACGAGCAGTACTTC. The V gene is TRBV10-3, the J gene TRBJ2-7; 9 bases align to TRBD2. J was trimmed by 0 bases and V by 6 bases; bases with no gene match: 3. The CDR3 spans 14 residues. CDR1 is ENHRY, CDR2 SYGVKD, per germline.

This clonotype occurred a few times. This chain links TRBV7-9 with TRBJ2-4, with 10 positions matching TRBD2. Losses at the gene ends were 3 bases for V and 1 base for J; bases not matched to a gene: 12. The CDR3 length is 19 residues. Germline CDR1 and CDR2: SEHNR and FQNEAQ (reference sequence). The CDR3 sequence: CASSFPSPSGSGAKNIQYF. As DNA, the CDR3 is TGTGCCAGCAGCTTTCCCTCCCCTAGCGGGAGCGGGGCCAAAAACATTCAGTACTTC.

This clonotype was recorded many times. This sequence joins TRBV18 and TRBJ2-3, with D hard to call. The CDR3 has 15 residues. Trimming removed 2 bases at V and 0 bases at J, with 9 bases between. Germline CDR1 and CDR2: KGHSH and LQKENI. The CDR3 DNA is TGTGCCAGCTCACCAATGGGATCTAGCACAGATACGCAGTATTTT. Its protein product is CASSPMGSSTDTQYF.

This rearrangement joins TRBV7-2 to TRBJ1-4, with 7 bases fitting TRBD1. Germline V lookup: CDR1 SGHTA, CDR2 FQGNSA. The CDR3 totals 15 residues. V shed 5 bases and J 7 bases; nucleotides not matched to a gene: 10. The CDR3 loop is CASSLTGHSIEKLFF. Here the CDR3 DNA reads TGTGCCAGCAGCCTGACAGGGCATAGTATTGAAAAACTGTTTTTT.

This clonotype was counted only a few times. The chain links TRBV20-1 to TRBJ2-3, with D possibly being TRBD1 (5 bases). Deletions cut 0 bases from V and 2 bases from J, with 12 bases between. CDR1 is DFQATT and CDR2 is SNEGSKA in the germline V gene (reference sequence). The CDR3 loop spans 15 amino acids. The CDR3 reads CSARDPGHTTDTQYF. In DNA form, the CDR3 reads TGCAGTGCTAGAGACCCCGGACACACCACAGATACGCAGTATTTT.

In its sample, this clonotype was seen many times. This chain uses TRBV7-9 with TRBJ1-6; D ambiguous. Germline assignment: CDR1 SEHNR and CDR2 FQNEAQ (reference sequence). V shed 5 bases and J shed 5 bases, with 10 bases lying between them. The CDR3 covers 14 residues. The DNA for the CDR3 is TGTGCCAGCAGCCCCGACACGAATAATTCACCCCTCCACTTT. Protein sequence: CASSPDTNNSPLHF.

This rearrangement joins TRBV7-2 to TRBJ1-3; unclear D gene. V lost 5 bases to trimming and J lost 2 bases, with 16 bases between them. The germline V gene has CDR1 SGHTA and CDR2 FQGNSA. The CDR3 is 16 residues long. The CDR3: CASSPVPGLTGNTIYF. The CDR3 DNA is TGTGCCAGCAGCCCGGTTCCGGGGTTGACTGGAAACACCATATATTTT.

V usage is TRBV4-1 and J usage is TRBJ2-2; 13 nucleotides agree with TRBD2. Trimming removed 3 bases from V and 3 bases from J; junction bases left unmatched: 10. The germline V gene has CDR1 MGHRA and CDR2 YSYEKL. The CDR3 sequence is 19 residues long. In nucleotides, the CDR3 is TGCGCCAGCAGCCAGGCTATGACTAGCGGGAGGCCTTACACCGGGGAGCTGTTTTTT. This sequence encodes CASSQAMTSGRPYTGELFF.

The chain recombines TRBV6-2 or TRBV6-3 with TRBJ2-1; 13 nucleotides match TRBD2. The germline V gene has CDR1 MNHEY and CDR2 SVGEGT. Trimming cost V 2 bases and J 3 bases; bases outside gene matches: 7. There are 18 residues in the CDR3. The CDR3 is CASSYPMGLAGSYNEQFF. Written as DNA, the CDR3 is TGTGCCAGCAGTTACCCAATGGGACTAGCGGGGAGCTACAATGAGCAGTTCTTC.

This clonotype was observed a few times. The rearrangement uses TRBV15 and TRBJ1-5; 7 positions agree with TRBD1. V shed 0 bases, J shed 5 bases, and the junction held 13 bases outside the gene matches. The germline CDR1 and CDR2 sequences are LNHNV and YYDKDF (reference sequence). There are 18 residues in the CDR3. CDR3 loop: CATSRDLSGGRGDQPQHF. The CDR3 DNA reads TGTGCCACCAGCAGAGATCTGTCGGGCGGCAGGGGGGATCAGCCCCAGCATTTT.

The chain is built from TRBV7-3 and TRBJ2-2, with D possibly being TRBD1 (7 bases). This CDR3 has 15 amino acids. V dropped 4 bases and J dropped 5 bases, with 14 bases sitting between them. The V gene's germline CDR1 is SGHTA and CDR2 FQGTGA. Here the CDR3 reads CASSSPTGTTGELFF. CDR3 bases: TGTGCCAGCAGCTCACCGACAGGGACTACCGGGGAGCTGTTTTTT.

The chain joins TRBV7-3 to TRBJ2-1; D gene ambiguous. The CDR3 has 16 amino acids. Trimming removed 5 bases from V and 2 bases from J, with 16 bases in between. The V gene's germline CDR1 is SGHTA and CDR2 FQGTGA. The CDR3 DNA reads as TGTGCCAGCAGCGCCCCGAAAAGGGCCCCCTACAATGAGCAGTTCTTC. Translation gives CASSAPKRAPYNEQFF. The full variable domain, rest sourced from reference TRBV7-3 and TRBJ2-1, is GAGVSQTPSNKVTEKGKYVELRCDPISGHTALYWYRQSLGQGPEFLIYFQGTGAADDSGLPNDRFFAVRPEGSVSTLKIQRTERGDSAVYLCASSAPKRAPYNEQFFGPGTRLTVL.

This clonotype was counted between two and nine times. The CDR3 reads CASRRAGVHEQYF. The CDR3 nucleotides read TGTGCCAGCAGAAGAGCGGGAGTCCACGAGCAGTACTTC. This chain joins TRBV7-9 and TRBJ2-7; 8 positions agree with TRBD2. This CDR3 spans 13 amino acids. Trimming removed 6 bases from V and 5 bases from J; junction bases left unmatched: 6. CDR1 and CDR2 from the germline V gene are SEHNR and FQNEAQ (reference sequence). The entire variable domain, with the rest obtained from reference TRBV7-9 and TRBJ2-7, is as follows: DTGVSQNPRHKITKRGQNVTFRCDPISEHNRLYWYRQTLGQGPEFLTYFQNEAQLEKSRLLSDRFSAERPKGSFSTLEIQRTEQGDSAMYLCASRRAGVHEQYFGPGTRLTVT.

In its sample, this clonotype was seen many times. The rearrangement uses TRBV4-3 and TRBJ2-1; D is perhaps TRBD1 (5 bases). V was trimmed by 5 bases and J by 1 base, leaving 21 bases between them. This CDR3 is 18 amino acids long. The germline V gene encodes CDR1 LGHNA and CDR2 YSLEER. For the CDR3, the DNA is TGCGCCAGCAGCGGGGCCGGTGACAGTAGAATATCCTACAATGAGCAGTTCTTC. Translated, it gives CASSGAGDSRISYNEQFF.

This chain uses TRBV14 with TRBJ2-3; D is possibly TRBD2 (5 bases). The germline V gene encodes CDR1 SGHDN and CDR2 FVKESK. Trimming stripped 8 bases from V and 5 bases from J, with 17 bases between. This CDR3 is 14 amino acids long. CDR3 DNA: TGTGCCAGCTCACGGACTGCCTCTCAAGATACGCAGTATTTT. This gives the protein CASSRTASQDTQYF. The variable domain in full, completed from reference TRBV14 and TRBJ2-3, reads EAGVTQFPSHSVIEKGQTVTLRCDPISGHDNLYWYRRVMGKEIKFLLHFVKESKQDESGMPNNRFLAERTGGTYSTLKVQPAELEDSGVYFCASSRTASQDTQYFGPGTRLTVL.

This clonotype occurred many times. This chain connects TRBV12-3 or TRBV12-4 to TRBJ2-4, with D possibly TRBD1 on 5 matching bases. Trimming pared 10 bases from V and 0 bases from J, leaving 10 bases between. This CDR3 comprises 13 residues. The CDR3 DNA sequence: TGTGCCACTAGGGGCATAGCCAAAAACATTCAGTACTTC. Translation: CATRGIAKNIQYF.

The rearrangement links TRBV7-6 to TRBJ2-2; 12 bases fit TRBD2. Germline assignment: CDR1 SGHVS and CDR2 FNYEAQ. The ends lost 1 base at V and 1 base at J; junction bases unmatched: 4. The CDR3 spans 18 residues. The CDR3 is CASSLGTSGNGNTGELFF. The CDR3 coding sequence is TGTGCCAGCAGCTTAGGGACTAGCGGGAACGGGAACACCGGGGAGCTGTTTTTT.

This clonotype occurred many times. CDR3 loop: CASSRSGTYNEQFF. The CDR3 DNA reads as TGTGCCAGCAGCCGCAGCGGGACTTACAATGAGCAGTTCTTC. The rearrangement links TRBV7-2 to TRBJ2-1; 7 positions agree with TRBD2. The ends lost 5 bases at V and 4 bases at J; junction bases unmatched: 5. Per the germline V gene, CDR1 is SGHTA and CDR2 is FQGNSA. The length of the CDR3 is 14 residues.

This clonotype was recorded many times. The V and J genes are TRBV3-1 and TRBJ1-5; no reliable D call. Germline V lookup: CDR1 LGHDT, CDR2 YNNKEL (reference sequence). The CDR3 loop spans 14 amino acids. V dropped 4 bases and J dropped 4 bases, with 11 bases sitting between them. The CDR3 spells CASSPFQSNQPQHF. CDR3 nucleotide sequence: TGTGCCAGCAGCCCTTTCCAGTCGAATCAGCCCCAGCATTTT.

This clonotype was counted ten times or more. The chain uses TRBV20-1 and TRBJ2-5; 7 nucleotides line up with TRBD2. The V gene end was trimmed by 3 bases and the J gene end by 3 bases; junction bases not matched to a gene: 4. CDR1 is DFQATT, CDR2 SNEGSKA, per germline (reference sequence). This CDR3 comprises 13 residues. The CDR3 is CSASRSGKETQYF. The CDR3 bases are TGCAGTGCTAGCCGAAGCGGGAAAGAGACCCAGTACTTC.